The next 11 T cell receptor beta chains were all read from a single sample in a study of blood T cell repertoires in COVID-19. Sequencing used immunoSEQ multiplex PCR; TCRdb keeps in-frame clones, though not all of them. This table has fewer than 150,000 clones, approximately 78% appearing once. The sequencing sample was made of peripheral blood. All receptors come from a man in his fifties or sixties who had recovered from COVID-19.

V gene TRBV10-3 combines with J gene TRBJ2-1; 9 bases align to TRBD2. This CDR3 comprises 15 residues. Germline V lookup: CDR1 ENHRY, CDR2 SYGVKD. V gave up 8 bases and J gave up 5 bases; unmatched junction bases: 10. The CDR3 region is CAIVDSGSQDNEQFF. The CDR3 DNA sequence: TGTGCCATCGTGGATAGCGGGAGCCAGGACAATGAGCAGTTCTTC.

The genes are TRBV5-6 and TRBJ1-2, with TRBD1 identical over 7 bases. Germline V gene lookup returns CDR1 SGHDT and CDR2 YYEEEE. Unmatched junction bases numbered 21, after V lost 4 bases and J lost 6 bases. This CDR3 has 18 residues. CDR3 residues: CASSRYNWDSAPRNGYTF. CDR3 bases: TGTGCCAGCAGCAGATATAACTGGGACAGTGCCCCTCGAAATGGCTACACCTTC.

In its sample, this clone was seen a few times. J is TRBJ2-1 and V is TRBV25-1; D is possibly TRBD2 (5 bases). The ends were cut back, 3 bases at V and 6 bases at J, with 15 bases in the middle. Per germline, CDR1 MGHDK and CDR2 SYGVNS. CDR3 length equals 15 residues. As DNA, the CDR3 is TGTGCCAGCAGTGATGGGGAGCGCCTCGGCAATGAGCAGTTCTTC. Translation: CASSDGERLGNEQFF.

The genes are TRBV19 and TRBJ2-2, with TRBD2 matching 9 bases. This CDR3 comprises 15 residues. The V segment lost 9 bases and the J segment 0 bases; nucleotides outside the gene matches: 5. In germline, CDR1 is LNHDA, CDR2 SQIVND (reference sequence). The DNA for the CDR3 is TGTGCCAGCTGCTCTAGCGGGACGAACACCGGGGAGCTGTTTTTT. It codes for CASCSSGTNTGELFF.

V and J are TRBV19 and TRBJ1-5; 9 nucleotides align to TRBD1. This CDR3 region has 14 residues. Germline-derived CDR1 and CDR2 are LNHDA and SQIVND (reference sequence). J gave up 5 bases and V 10 bases, and 9 bases lay outside the gene matches. In DNA form, the CDR3 reads TGTGCCATCTCCAGGGGACAGGGTGATCAGCCCCAGCATTTT. Protein sequence: CAISRGQGDQPQHF.

The table lists this clone with a few counts. The rearrangement uses TRBV10-3 and TRBJ1-2, with TRBD1 matching over 11 bases. V was pared by 4 bases and J by 4 bases, with 11 bases of the junction left unmatched. The CDR3 contains 17 residues. Per the germline V gene, CDR1 is ENHRY and CDR2 is SYGVKD. CDR3 bases: TGTGCCATCAGTGCTTGGACAGGGGGCGAAGTCGGCTATGGCTACACCTTC. This encodes CAISAWTGGEVGYGYTF.

The chain carries TRBV19 and TRBJ2-3; TRBD1 matches 8 bases. This CDR3 has 15 residues. After removal of 3 bases from V and 5 bases from J, the junction contained 7 bases not matched to a gene. The germline gives CDR1 LNHDA, CDR2 SQIVND (reference sequence). CDR3 in DNA: TGTGCCAGTAGTATGTTCCAGGGGGCGGAAGATACGCAGTATTTT. Its translation: CASSMFQGAEDTQYF.

The V and J genes are TRBV5-6 and TRBJ2-5; the match to TRBD2 covers 10 bases. The CDR3 loop spans 16 amino acids. Unmatched junction bases numbered 10, after V lost 3 bases and J lost 5 bases. Germline loops: CDR1 SGHDT, CDR2 YYEEEE. CDR3 region: CASSSGLAGVGETQYF. The CDR3 nucleotides read TGTGCCAGCAGCTCCGGTCTAGCGGGAGTTGGGGAGACCCAGTACTTC.

This clone was counted at least ten times. The rearrangement links TRBV7-3 to TRBJ2-3; maybe TRBD2 (5 bases). The CDR3 extends over 14 amino acids. The germline CDR1 and CDR2 sequences are SGHTA and FQGTGA. Trimming pared 1 base from V and 6 bases from J, leaving 11 bases between. The CDR3 reads CASSLKGAFDTQYF. The CDR3 DNA follows: TGTGCCAGCAGCTTAAAGGGAGCTTTTGATACGCAGTATTTT.

This chain connects TRBV5-1 to TRBJ1-1; D not resolved. The length of the CDR3 is 15 residues. Between the trimmed V and J ends, which lost 0 bases and 3 bases, there was a span of 12 bases. In germline, CDR1 is SGHRS, CDR2 YFSETQ. In nucleotides, the CDR3 is TGCGCCAGCAGCTTGGAGTACTTCGGGGACACTGAAGCTTTCTTT. Translated: CASSLEYFGDTEAFF.

V and J are TRBV4-2 and TRBJ1-1; the D gene is possibly TRBD1 (5 bases). The germline V gene encodes CDR1 LGHNA and CDR2 YNFKEQ. The ends were cut back, 0 bases at V and 5 bases at J, with 13 bases in the middle. The CDR3 runs to 15 residues. Here the CDR3 reads CASSQEGTGGTEAFF. CDR3 nucleotides: TGTGCCAGCAGCCAAGAGGGTACGGGGGGGACTGAAGCTTTCTTT.